This T cell receptor beta chain originates from a study of T cells in Graves' hyperthyroidism and ophthalmopathy. Broader study findings: Stable hyperthyroidism was separated from ophthalmopathy by a model based on 13 V-J features. Blood also carried most thyroid clonotypes expanded above 0.001.

TCR beta CDR3 regions were amplified from RNA transcripts. Using the HTBI primer set, a first-round RT-PCR was run on the TCR CDR3. In TCRdb, the multiplex PCR reads were re-called with MiXCR into one record per CDR3 protein. The data hold some 690,000 distinct CDR3 sequences, with 15% to 20% observed a single time. In this sample, this clonotype turned up many times. What it binds is not known. The CDR3 loop spans 15 amino acids. V gave up 1 base and J gave up 5 bases, with 9 bases separating them. Per germline, CDR1 SNHLY and CDR2 FYNNEI. The chain combines TRBV2 with TRBJ1-6; no firm D call. The clonotype originates from a man in his fifties with Graves' hyperthyroidism. Sample: blood. CDR3 DNA sequence: TGTGCCAGCAGTGAAGGATTGGCGGATAATTCACCCCTCCACTTT. Its translation is CASSEGLADNSPLHF.